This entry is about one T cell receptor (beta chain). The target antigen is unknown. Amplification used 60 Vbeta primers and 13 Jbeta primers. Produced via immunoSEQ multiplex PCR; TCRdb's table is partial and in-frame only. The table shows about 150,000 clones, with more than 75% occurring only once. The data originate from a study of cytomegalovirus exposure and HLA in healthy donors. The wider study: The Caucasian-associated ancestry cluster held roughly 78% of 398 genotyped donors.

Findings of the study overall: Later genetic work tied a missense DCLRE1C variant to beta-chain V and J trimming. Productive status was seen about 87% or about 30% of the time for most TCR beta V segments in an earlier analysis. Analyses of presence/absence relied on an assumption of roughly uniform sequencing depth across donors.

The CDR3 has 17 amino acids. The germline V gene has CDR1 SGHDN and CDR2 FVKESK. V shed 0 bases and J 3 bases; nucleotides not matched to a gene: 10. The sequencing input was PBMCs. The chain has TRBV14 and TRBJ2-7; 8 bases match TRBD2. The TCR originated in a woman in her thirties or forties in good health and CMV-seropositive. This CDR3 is CASSQDRRRAGGYEQYF. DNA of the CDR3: TGTGCCAGCAGCCAAGATCGACGACGTGCGGGAGGCTACGAGCAGTACTTC.